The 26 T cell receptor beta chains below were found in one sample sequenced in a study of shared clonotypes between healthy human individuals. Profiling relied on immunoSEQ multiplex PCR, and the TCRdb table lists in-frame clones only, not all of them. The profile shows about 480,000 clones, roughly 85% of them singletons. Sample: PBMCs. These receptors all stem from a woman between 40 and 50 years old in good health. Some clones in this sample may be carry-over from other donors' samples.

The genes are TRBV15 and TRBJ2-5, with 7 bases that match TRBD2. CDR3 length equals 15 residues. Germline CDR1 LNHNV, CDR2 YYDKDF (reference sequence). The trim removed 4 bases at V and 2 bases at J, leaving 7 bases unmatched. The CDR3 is CATSTGGPIQETQYF. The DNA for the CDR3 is TGTGCCACCAGCACGGGGGGACCGATTCAAGAGACCCAGTACTTC.

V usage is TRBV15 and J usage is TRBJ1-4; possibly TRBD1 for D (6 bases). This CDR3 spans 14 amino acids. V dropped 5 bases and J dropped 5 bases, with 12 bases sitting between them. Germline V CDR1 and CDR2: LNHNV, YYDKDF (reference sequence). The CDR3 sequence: CATSLGQMNEKLFF. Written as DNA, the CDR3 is TGTGCCACCAGCCTAGGACAGATGAATGAAAAACTGTTTTTT.

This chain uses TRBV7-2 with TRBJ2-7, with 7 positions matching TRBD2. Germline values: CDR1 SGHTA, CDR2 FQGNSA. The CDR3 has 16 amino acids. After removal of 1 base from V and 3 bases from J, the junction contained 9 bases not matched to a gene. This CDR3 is CASSLGPGEGIYEQYF. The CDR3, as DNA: TGTGCCAGCAGCTTAGGCCCTGGGGAGGGAATCTACGAGCAGTACTTC.

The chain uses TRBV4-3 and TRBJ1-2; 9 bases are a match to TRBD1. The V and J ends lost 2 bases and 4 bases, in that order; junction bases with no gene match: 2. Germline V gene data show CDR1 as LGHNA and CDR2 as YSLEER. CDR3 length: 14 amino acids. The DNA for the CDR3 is TGCGCCAGCAGCCAACCGGGACAGGGCTATGGCTACACCTTC. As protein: CASSQPGQGYGYTF.

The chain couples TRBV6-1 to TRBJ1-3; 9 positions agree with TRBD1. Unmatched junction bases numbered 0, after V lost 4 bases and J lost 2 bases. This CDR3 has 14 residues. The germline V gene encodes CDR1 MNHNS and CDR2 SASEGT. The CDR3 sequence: CASSGQGAGNTIYF. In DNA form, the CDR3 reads TGTGCCAGCAGTGGACAGGGGGCTGGAAACACCATATATTTT.

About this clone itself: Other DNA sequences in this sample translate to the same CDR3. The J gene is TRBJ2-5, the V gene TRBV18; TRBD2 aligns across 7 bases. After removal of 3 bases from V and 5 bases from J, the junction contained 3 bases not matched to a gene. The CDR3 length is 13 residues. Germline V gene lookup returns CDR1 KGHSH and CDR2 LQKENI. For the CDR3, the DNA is TGTGCCAGCTCACCGGGCGGGAGTGAGACCCAGTACTTC. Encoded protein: CASSPGGSETQYF. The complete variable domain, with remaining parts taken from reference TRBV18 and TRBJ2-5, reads NAGVMQNPRHLVRRRGQEARLRCSPMKGHSHVYWYRQLPEEGLKFMVYLQKENIIDESGMPKERFSAEFPKEGPSILRIQQVVRGDSAAYFCASSPGGSETQYFGPGTRLLVL.

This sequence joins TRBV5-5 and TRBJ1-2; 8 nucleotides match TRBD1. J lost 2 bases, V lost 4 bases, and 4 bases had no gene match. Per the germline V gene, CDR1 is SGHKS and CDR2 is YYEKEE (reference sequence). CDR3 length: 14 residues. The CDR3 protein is CASSTDRANYGYTF. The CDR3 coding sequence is TGTGCCAGCAGCACGGACAGGGCAAACTATGGCTACACCTTC. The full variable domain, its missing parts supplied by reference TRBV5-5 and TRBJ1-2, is DAGVTQSPTHLIKTRGQQVTLRCSPISGHKSVSWYQQVLGQGPQFIFQYYEKEERGRGNFPDRFSARQFPNYSSELNVNALLLGDSALYLCASSTDRANYGYTFGSGTRLTVV.

The CDR3: CASSFRGQGLDTQYF. CDR3 DNA: TGTGCCAGCAGCTTCCGGGGTCAAGGTTTGGATACGCAGTATTTT. The chain joins TRBV11-2 to TRBJ2-3; D possibly corresponds to TRBD2 (5 bases). The length of the CDR3 is 15 residues. Germline assignment: CDR1 SGHAT and CDR2 FQNNGV. Trimming shortened V by 3 bases and J by 6 bases, and 16 bases separated the two germline ends. The variable domain in full, completed from reference TRBV11-2 and TRBJ2-3, reads EAGVAQSPRYKIIEKRQSVAFWCNPISGHATLYWYQQILGQGPKLLIQFQNNGVVDDSQLPKDRFSAERLKGVDSTLKIQPAKLEDSAVYLCASSFRGQGLDTQYFGPGTRLTVL.

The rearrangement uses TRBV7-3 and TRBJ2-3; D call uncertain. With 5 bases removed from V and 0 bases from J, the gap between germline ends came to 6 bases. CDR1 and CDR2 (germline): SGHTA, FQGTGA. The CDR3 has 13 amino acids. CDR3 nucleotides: TGTGCCAGCAGCCGCCTTAGCACAGATACGCAGTATTTT. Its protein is CASSRLSTDTQYF.

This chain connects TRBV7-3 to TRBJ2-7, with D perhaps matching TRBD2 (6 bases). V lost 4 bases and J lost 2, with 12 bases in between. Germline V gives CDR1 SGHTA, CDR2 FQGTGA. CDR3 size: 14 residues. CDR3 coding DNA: TGTGCCAGCAGCTCCCTGGGAGGAGCCTACGAGCAGTACTTC. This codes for CASSSLGGAYEQYF.

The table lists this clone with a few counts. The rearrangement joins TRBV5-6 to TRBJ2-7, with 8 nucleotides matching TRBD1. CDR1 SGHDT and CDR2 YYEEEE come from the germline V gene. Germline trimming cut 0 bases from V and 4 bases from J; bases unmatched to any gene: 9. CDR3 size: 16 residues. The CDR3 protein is CASSLAGQGFGYEQYF. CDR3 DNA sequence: TGTGCCAGCAGCTTGGCTGGACAGGGTTTTGGATACGAGCAGTACTTC.

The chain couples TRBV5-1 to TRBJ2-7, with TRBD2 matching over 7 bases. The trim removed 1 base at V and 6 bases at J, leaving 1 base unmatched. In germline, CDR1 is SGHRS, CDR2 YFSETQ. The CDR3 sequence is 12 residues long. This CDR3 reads CASSLTSVEQYF. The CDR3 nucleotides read TGCGCCAGCAGCTTGACTAGCGTCGAGCAGTACTTC.

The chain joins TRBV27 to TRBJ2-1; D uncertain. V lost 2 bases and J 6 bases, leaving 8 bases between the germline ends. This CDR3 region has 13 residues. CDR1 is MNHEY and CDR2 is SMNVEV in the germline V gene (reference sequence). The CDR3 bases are TGTGCCAGCAGTTTAGATCGACTCAATGAGCAGTTCTTC. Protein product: CASSLDRLNEQFF.

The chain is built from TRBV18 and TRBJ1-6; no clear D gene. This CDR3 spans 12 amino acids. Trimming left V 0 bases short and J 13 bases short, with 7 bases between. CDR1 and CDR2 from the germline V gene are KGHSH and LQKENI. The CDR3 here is CASSPPIGPLHF. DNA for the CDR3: TGTGCCAGCTCACCACCGATAGGGCCCCTCCACTTT.

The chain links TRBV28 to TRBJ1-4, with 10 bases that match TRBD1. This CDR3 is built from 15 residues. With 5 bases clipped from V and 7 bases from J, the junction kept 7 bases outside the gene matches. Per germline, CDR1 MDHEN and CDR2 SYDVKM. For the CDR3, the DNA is TGTGCCAGCAGTCAGGGACAGGGGAGAGGTGAAAAACTGTTTTTT. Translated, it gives CASSQGQGRGEKLFF.

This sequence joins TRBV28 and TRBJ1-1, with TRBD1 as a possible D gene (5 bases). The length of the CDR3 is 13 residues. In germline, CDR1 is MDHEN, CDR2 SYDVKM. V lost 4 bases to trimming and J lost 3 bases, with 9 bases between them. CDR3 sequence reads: CASSWGGDTEAFF. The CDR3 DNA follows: TGTGCCAGCAGTTGGGGGGGTGACACTGAAGCTTTCTTT.

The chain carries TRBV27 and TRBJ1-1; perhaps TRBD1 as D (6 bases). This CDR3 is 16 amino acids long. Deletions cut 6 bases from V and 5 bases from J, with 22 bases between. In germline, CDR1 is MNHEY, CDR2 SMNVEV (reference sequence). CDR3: CASSEAGGATLTEAFF. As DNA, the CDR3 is TGTGCCAGCAGCGAGGCGGGGGGCGCGACATTGACTGAAGCTTTCTTT.

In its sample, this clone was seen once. The CDR3 nucleotides read TGTGCCAGTAGTCATAACAGGGCGAATAATGAAAAACTGTTTTTT. Translated, it gives CASSHNRANNEKLFF. The gene calls are TRBV19 and TRBJ1-4, with a weak D call TRBD1 (6 bases). V was trimmed by 5 bases and J by 4 bases, leaving 14 bases between them. CDR3 length: 15 amino acids. CDR1 is LNHDA and CDR2 is SQIVND in the germline V gene (reference sequence). Together with reference TRBV19 and TRBJ1-4, the CDR3 gives the full variable domain: DGGITQSPKYLFRKEGQNVTLSCEQNLNHDAMYWYRQDPGQGLRLIYYSQIVNDFQKGDIAEGYSVSREKKESFPLTVTSAQKNPTAFYLCASSHNRANNEKLFFGSGTQLSVL.

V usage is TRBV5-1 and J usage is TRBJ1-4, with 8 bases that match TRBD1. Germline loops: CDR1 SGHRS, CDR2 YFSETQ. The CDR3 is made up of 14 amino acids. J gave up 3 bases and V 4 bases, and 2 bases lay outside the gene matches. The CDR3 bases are TGCGCCAGCAGCCGGGACAGGTCTAATGAAAAACTGTTTTTT. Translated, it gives CASSRDRSNEKLFF.

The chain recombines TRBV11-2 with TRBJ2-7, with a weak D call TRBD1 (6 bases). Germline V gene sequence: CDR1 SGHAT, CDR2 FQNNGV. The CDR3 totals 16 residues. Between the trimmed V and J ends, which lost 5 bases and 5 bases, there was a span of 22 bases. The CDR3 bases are TGTGCCAGCAGCATGACGAAGGGACCACAGGGTGACGAGCAGTACTTC. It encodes CASSMTKGPQGDEQYF.

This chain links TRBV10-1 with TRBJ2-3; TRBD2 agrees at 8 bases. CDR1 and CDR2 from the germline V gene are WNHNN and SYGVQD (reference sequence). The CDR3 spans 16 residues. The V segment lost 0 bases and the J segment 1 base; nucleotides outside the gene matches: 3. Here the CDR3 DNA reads TGCGCCAGCAGTGAGTCGAGCGGGAGCGGCACAGATACGCAGTATTTT. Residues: CASSESSGSGTDTQYF.

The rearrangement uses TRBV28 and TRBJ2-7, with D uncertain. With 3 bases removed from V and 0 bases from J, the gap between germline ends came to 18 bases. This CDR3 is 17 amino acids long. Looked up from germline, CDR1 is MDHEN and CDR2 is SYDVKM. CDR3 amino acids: CASSFHPRKIHSYEQYF. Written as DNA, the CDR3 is TGTGCCAGCAGTTTCCACCCGCGTAAAATCCACTCCTACGAGCAGTACTTC. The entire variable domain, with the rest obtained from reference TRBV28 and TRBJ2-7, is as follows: DVKVTQSSRYLVKRTGEKVFLECVQDMDHENMFWYRQDPGLGLRLIYFSYDVKMKEKGDIPEGYSVSREKKERFSLILESASTNQTSMYLCASSFHPRKIHSYEQYFGPGTRLTVT.

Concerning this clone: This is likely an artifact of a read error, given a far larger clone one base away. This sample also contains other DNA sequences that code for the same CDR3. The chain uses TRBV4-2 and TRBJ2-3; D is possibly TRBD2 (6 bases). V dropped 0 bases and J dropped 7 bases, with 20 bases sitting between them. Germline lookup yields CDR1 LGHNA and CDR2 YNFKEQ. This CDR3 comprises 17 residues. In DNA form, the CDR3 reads TGTGCCAGCAGCCAAGAAGTGGTTAGCGGAAGTTGGTATACGCAGTATTTT. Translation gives CASSQEVVSGSWYTQYF.

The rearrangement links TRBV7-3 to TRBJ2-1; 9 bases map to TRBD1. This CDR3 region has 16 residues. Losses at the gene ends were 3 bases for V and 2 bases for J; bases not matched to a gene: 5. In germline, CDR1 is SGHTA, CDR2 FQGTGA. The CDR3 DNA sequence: TGTGCCAGCAGCTTTCGACAGGGGGTGGCCTACAATGAGCAGTTCTTC. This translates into CASSFRQGVAYNEQFF.

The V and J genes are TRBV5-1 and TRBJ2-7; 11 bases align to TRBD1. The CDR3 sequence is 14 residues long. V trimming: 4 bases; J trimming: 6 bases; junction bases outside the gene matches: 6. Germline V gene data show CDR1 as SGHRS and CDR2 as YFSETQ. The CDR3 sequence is CASSTGTGGREQYF. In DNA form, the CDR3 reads TGCGCCAGCAGCACCGGGACAGGGGGTCGCGAGCAGTACTTC.

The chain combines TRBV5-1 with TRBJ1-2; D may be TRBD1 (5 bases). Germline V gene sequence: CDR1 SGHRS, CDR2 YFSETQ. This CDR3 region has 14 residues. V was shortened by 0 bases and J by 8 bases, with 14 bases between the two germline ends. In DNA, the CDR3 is TGCGCCAGCAGCTTGGTTGGCAACTCAGGGGGCTACACCTTC. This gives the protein CASSLVGNSGGYTF.